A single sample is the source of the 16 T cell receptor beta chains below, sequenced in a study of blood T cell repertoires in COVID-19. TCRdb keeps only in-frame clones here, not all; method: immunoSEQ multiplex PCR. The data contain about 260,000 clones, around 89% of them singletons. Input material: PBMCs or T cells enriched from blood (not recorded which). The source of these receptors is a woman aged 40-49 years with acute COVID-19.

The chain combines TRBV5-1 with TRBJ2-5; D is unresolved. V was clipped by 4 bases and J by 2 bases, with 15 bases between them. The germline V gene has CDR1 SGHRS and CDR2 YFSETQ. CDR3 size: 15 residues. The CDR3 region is CASSPRFEEQETQYF. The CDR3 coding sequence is TGCGCCAGCAGCCCTCGTTTCGAAGAGCAAGAGACCCAGTACTTC.

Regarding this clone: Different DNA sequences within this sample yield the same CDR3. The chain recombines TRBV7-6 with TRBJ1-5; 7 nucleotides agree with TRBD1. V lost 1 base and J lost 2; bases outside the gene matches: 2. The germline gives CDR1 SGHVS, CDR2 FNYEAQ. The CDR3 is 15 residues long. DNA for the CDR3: TGTGCCAGCAGCTTAGGAGGACAGGGCAATCAGCCCCAGCATTTT. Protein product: CASSLGGQGNQPQHF. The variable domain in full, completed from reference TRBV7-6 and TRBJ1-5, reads GAGVSQSPRYKVTKRGQDVALRCDPISGHVSLYWYRQALGQGPEFLTYFNYEAQQDKSGLPNDRFSAERPEGSISTLTIQRTEQRDSAMYRCASSLGGQGNQPQHFGDGTRLSIL.

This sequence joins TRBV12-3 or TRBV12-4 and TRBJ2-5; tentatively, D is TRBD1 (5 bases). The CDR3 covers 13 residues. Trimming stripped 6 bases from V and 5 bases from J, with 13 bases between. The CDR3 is CASSHPQGETQYF. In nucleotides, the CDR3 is TGTGCCAGCAGCCACCCCCAGGGCGAGACCCAGTACTTC.

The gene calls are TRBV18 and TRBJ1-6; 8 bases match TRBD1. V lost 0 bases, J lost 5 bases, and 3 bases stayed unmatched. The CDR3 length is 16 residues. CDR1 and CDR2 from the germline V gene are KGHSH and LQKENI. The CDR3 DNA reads TGTGCCAGCTCACCACCGGGACAGGCAAATAATTCACCCCTCCACTTT. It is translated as CASSPPGQANNSPLHF.

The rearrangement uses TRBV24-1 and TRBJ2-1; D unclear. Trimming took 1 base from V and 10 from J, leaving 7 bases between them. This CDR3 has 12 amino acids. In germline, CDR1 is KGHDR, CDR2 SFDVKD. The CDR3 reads CATSDLAWEQFF. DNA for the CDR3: TGTGCCACCAGTGATTTAGCTTGGGAGCAGTTCTTC.

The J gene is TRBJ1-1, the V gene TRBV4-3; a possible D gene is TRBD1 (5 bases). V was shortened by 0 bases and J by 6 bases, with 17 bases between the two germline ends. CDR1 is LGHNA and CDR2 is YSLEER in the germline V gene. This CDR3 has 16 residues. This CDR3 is CASSQDHFGPRAEAFF. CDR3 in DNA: TGCGCCAGCAGCCAAGACCATTTCGGCCCCAGGGCTGAAGCTTTCTTT.

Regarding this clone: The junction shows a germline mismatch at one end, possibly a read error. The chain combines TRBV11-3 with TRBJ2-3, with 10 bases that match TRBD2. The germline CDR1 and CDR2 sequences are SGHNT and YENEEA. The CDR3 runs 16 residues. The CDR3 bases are TGTGCCAGCAGCGTAGATAGCGGGAGGTCCCCAGATACGCAGTATTTT. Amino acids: CASSVDSGRSPDTQYF.

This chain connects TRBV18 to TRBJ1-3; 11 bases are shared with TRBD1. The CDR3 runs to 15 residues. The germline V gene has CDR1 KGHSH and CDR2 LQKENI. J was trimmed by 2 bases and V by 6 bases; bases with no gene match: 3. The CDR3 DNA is TGTGCCAGCTCCGGACAGGGGGCGGCTGGAAACACCATATATTTT. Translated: CASSGQGAAGNTIYF.

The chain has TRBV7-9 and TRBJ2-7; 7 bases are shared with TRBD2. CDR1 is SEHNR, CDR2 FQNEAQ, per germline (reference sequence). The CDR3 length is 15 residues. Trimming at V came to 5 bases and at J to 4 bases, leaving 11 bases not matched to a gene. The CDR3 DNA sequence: TGTGCCAGCAGCCCCGGCCCAGCGGGGCTATACGAGCAGTACGTC. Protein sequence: CASSPGPAGLYEQYV.

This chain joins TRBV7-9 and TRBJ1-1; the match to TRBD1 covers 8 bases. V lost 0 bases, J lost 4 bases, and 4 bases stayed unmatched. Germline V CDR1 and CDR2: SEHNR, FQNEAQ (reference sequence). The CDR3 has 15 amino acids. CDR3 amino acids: CASSLASTGGTEAFF. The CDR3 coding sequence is TGTGCCAGCAGCTTAGCCTCAACAGGGGGCACTGAAGCTTTCTTT.

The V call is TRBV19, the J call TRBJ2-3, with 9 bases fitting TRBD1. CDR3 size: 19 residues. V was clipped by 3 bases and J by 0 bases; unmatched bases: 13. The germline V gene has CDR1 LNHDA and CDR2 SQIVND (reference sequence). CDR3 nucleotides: TGTGCCAGTAGTATGAGTGAGAACAGGGGGCGCCTTAGCACAGATACGCAGTATTTT. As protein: CASSMSENRGRLSTDTQYF.

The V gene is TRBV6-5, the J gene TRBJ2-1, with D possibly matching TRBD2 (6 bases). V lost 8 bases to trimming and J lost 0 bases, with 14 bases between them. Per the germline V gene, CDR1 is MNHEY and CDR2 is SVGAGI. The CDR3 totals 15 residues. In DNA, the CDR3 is TGTGCCAGCCGTACACCCGGGAGCTCCTACAATGAGCAGTTCTTC. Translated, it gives CASRTPGSSYNEQFF.

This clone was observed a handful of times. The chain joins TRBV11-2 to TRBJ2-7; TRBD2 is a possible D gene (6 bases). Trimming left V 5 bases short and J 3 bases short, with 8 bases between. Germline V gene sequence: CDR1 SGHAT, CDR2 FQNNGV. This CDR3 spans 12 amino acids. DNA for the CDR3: TGTGCCAGCAGCGGGACTGACTACGAGCAGTACTTC. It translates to CASSGTDYEQYF.

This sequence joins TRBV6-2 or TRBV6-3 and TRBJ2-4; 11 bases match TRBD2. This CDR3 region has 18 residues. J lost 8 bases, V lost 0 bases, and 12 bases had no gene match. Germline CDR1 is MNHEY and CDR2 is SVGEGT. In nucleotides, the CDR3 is TGTGCCAGCAGTTACTCGAAGACTAGCGGGAAAAAGGGGGACATTCAGTACTTC. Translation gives CASSYSKTSGKKGDIQYF.

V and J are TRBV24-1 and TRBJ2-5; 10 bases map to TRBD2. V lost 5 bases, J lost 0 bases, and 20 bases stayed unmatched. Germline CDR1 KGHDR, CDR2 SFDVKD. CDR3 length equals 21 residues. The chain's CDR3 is CATSGSRSWLAGDGYQETQYF. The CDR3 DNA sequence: TGTGCCACCAGTGGATCCAGATCATGGCTAGCGGGAGATGGGTACCAAGAGACCCAGTACTTC.

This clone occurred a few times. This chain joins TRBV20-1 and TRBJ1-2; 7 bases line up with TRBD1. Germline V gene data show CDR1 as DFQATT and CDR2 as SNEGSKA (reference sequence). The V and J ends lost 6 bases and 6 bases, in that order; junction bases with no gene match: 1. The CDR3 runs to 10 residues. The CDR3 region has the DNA TGCAGTGCGACAGGGAATGGCTACACCTTC. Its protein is CSATGNGYTF.